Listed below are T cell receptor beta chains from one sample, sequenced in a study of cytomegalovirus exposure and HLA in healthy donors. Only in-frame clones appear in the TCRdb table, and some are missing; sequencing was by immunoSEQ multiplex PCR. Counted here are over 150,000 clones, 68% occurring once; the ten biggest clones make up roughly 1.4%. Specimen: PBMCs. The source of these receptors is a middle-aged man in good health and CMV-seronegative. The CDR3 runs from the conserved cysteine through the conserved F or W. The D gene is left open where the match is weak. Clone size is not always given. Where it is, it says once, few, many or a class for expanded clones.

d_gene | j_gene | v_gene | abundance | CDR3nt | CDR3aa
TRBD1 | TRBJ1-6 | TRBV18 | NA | TGTGCCAGCTCACCACCGGAGGGGGCGAACTCACCCCTCCACTTT | CASSPPEGANSPLHF
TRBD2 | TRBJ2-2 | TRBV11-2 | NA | TGTGCCAGCAGCTTCCTAGCGGGGGGGATTACCGGGGAGCTGTTTTTT | CASSFLAGGITGELFF
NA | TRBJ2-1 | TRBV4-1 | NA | TGCGCCAGCAGCCTCGGGAACAGAGAACAGTTCTTC | CASSLGNREQFF
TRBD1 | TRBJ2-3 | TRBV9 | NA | TGTGCCAGCAGCGTAGCTTGGCAGGGGGCAGATACGCAGTATTTT | CASSVAWQGADTQYF
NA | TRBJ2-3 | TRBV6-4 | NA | TGTGCCAGCAGTGACTCGCAGGGGAAGGGGTCAGATACGCAGTATTTT | CASSDSQGKGSDTQYF
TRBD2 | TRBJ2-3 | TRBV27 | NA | TGTGCCAGCAGGGGACTAGCGGGGGCCGAAGATACGCAGTATTTT | CASRGLAGAEDTQYF
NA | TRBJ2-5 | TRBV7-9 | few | TGTGCCAGCAGCCCCCCCACAGTCCAAGAGACCCAGTACTTC | CASSPPTVQETQYF
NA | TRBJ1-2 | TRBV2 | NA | TGTGCCAGCAGTCCAAGAAAGGACAGCGTCTATGGCTACACCTTC | CASSPRKDSVYGYTF
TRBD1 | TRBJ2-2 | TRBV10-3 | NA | TGTGCCATCAGTAAGAGGGACAGGGGGAACACCGGGGAGCTGTTTTTT | CAISKRDRGNTGELFF
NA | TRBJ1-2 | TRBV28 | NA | TGTGCCAGCAGTTTAAGCAACTATGGCTACACCTTC | CASSLSNYGYTF
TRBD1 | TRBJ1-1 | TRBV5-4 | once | TGTGCCAGCAGCCCCAGACAGGGGGCTTCTACTGAAGCTTTCTTT | CASSPRQGASTEAFF
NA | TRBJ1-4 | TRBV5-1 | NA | TGCGCCAGCAGCCGGGGGGAGGGGACAACTAATGAAAAACTGTTTTTT | CASSRGEGTTNEKLFF
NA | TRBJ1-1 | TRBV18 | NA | TGTGCCAGCTCACCCTCCTACGGGGGTAACACTGAAGCTTTCTTT | CASSPSYGGNTEAFF
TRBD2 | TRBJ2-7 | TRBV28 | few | TGTGCCAGCACTACCCGGGGGGCCTACGAGCAGTACTTC | CASTTRGAYEQYF
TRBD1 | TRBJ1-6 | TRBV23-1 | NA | TGCGCCAGCAGTCGAGTCCTCAGGGGGACCTATAATTCACCCCTCCACTTT | CASSRVLRGTYNSPLHF
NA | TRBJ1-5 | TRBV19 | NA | TGTGCCAGTAGTCCCTGGACTCGAGTAAATCAGCCCCAGCATTTT | CASSPWTRVNQPQHF